What follows describes a single T cell receptor (beta chain). Its antigen is still unknown. TCRdb redid the calling of the multiplex PCR reads with MiXCR, one entry per CDR3 protein. This sample has about 14,000 distinct CDR3 sequences, with around 53% found just once. The data are from a study of breast tumors, draining lymph nodes, adjacent tissues. Study observations and caveats: Most tumor T cells seemingly derive from lymph node, then expand in tumor. Tumor TCR diversity was below lymph nodes but above nontumor tissue.

The CDR3 extends over 16 amino acids. V lost 4 bases, J lost 1 base, and 16 bases lay in between. CDR1 and CDR2 (germline): LNHDA, SQIVND (reference sequence). The rearrangement joins TRBV19 to TRBJ2-5, with D tentatively TRBD1 (5 bases). This receptor was obtained from a female donor with breast cancer. Some clones in this sample may be carry-over from other donors' samples. The sequenced sample consisted of tumor-adjacent breast tissue. CDR3: CASSKRQLDLQETQYF. In nucleotides, the CDR3 is TGTGCCAGTAGTAAGAGACAGCTAGATCTCCAAGAGACCCAGTACTTC.